A single sample is the source of the 18 T cell receptor beta chains below, sequenced in a study of shared clonotypes between healthy human individuals. The protocol was immunoSEQ multiplex PCR, while the TCRdb copy is restricted to in-frame clones and leaves out a portion. The sample has around 700,000 clones, roughly 73% seen once. The sequenced material came from memory CD4+ T cells sorted from blood. The subset denotes: CD45RA-negative fraction. The receptors were gathered from a woman between 25 and 40 years old in good health.

This chain joins TRBV28 and TRBJ2-5; no definite D call. Trimming removed 4 bases from V and 0 bases from J, with 24 bases in between. In germline, CDR1 is MDHEN, CDR2 SYDVKM. The CDR3 length is 19 residues. DNA for the CDR3: TGTGCCAGCAGTTATCGCGACCGAGCGAGGTGGTGGTACCAAGAGACCCAGTACTTC. It encodes CASSYRDRARWWYQETQYF.

The chain employs TRBV20-1 and TRBJ2-1; TRBD2 is a possible D gene (6 bases). The CDR3 covers 10 residues. Trimming took off 3 bases at V and 13 bases at J, with 10 bases between the two ends. Germline assignment: CDR1 DFQATT and CDR2 SNEGSKA (reference sequence). This CDR3 reads CSASPSVQFF. Here the CDR3 DNA reads TGCAGTGCTAGTCCTAGCGTACAGTTCTTC.

The chain carries TRBV7-9 and TRBJ2-5, with 7 bases fitting TRBD1. V shed 7 bases and J 3 bases; nucleotides not matched to a gene: 8. Germline-derived CDR1 and CDR2 are SEHNR and FQNEAQ (reference sequence). CDR3 length equals 14 residues. The CDR3 reads CASTSPTGKETQYF. DNA of the CDR3: TGTGCCAGCACTTCGCCGACAGGGAAAGAGACCCAGTACTTC.

This rearrangement joins TRBV6-6 to TRBJ2-7, with 7 positions matching TRBD1. Trimming cost V 7 bases and J 0 bases; bases outside gene matches: 6. In germline, CDR1 is MNHNY, CDR2 SVGAGI (reference sequence). The CDR3 covers 14 residues. This chain's CDR3 is CASKTQGDSYEQYF. The CDR3 coding sequence is TGTGCCAGCAAAACCCAGGGGGACTCCTACGAGCAGTACTTC.

The rearrangement links TRBV7-7 to TRBJ2-7; D gene uncertain. Germline V lookup: CDR1 SSHAT, CDR2 FNYEAQ (reference sequence). The CDR3 contains 13 residues. The ends were cut back, 1 base at V and 4 bases at J, with 8 bases in the middle. The CDR3 DNA reads TGTGCCAGCAGCTTAGAGGAGCAATACGAGCAGTACTTC. It translates to CASSLEEQYEQYF.

Concerning this clone itself: A far more abundant clone sits one base away, making this likely a read error. At the DNA level, this CDR3 is encoded by other sequences in the same sample as well. The genes are TRBV7-9 and TRBJ2-7, with 13 bases identical to TRBD2. The CDR3 totals 16 residues. V shed 1 base and J 0 bases; nucleotides not matched to a gene: 0. Germline lookup yields CDR1 SEHNR and CDR2 FQNEAQ (reference sequence). CDR3 in amino acids: CASSLGTSGSSYEQYF. The CDR3 DNA reads TGTGCCAGCAGCTTAGGGACTAGCGGGAGCTCCTACGAGCAGTACTTC.

The chain uses TRBV5-5 and TRBJ1-3; 8 nucleotides agree with TRBD1. Germline values: CDR1 SGHKS, CDR2 YYEKEE (reference sequence). The CDR3 runs to 18 residues. V gave up 0 bases and J gave up 2 bases; unmatched junction bases: 10. The CDR3 DNA reads as TGTGCCAGCAGCTTGGTGGGGACAGGAACCCTCCCTGGAAACACCATATATTTT. Protein: CASSLVGTGTLPGNTIYF.

This chain joins TRBV2 and TRBJ2-5; 8 bases align to TRBD2. CDR3 length: 15 amino acids. The germline V gene encodes CDR1 SNHLY and CDR2 FYNNEI. V lost 6 bases and J lost 4; bases outside the gene matches: 10. The CDR3, as DNA: TGTGCCAGCAGCTTAGAGGCGGGGGGTGGAGAGACCCAGTACTTC. Its protein is CASSLEAGGGETQYF.

The chain uses TRBV7-2 and TRBJ2-3, with 9 bases identical to TRBD1. The V gene's germline CDR1 is SGHTA and CDR2 FQGNSA. The trim removed 8 bases at V and 3 bases at J, leaving 9 bases unmatched. The CDR3 is 15 residues long. CDR3 sequence (DNA): TGTGCCAGCCTCCGAGGACAGGGGCAAACAGATACGCAGTATTTT. Residues: CASLRGQGQTDTQYF.

The chain has TRBV19 and TRBJ2-1; 9 nucleotides align to TRBD2. This CDR3 comprises 20 residues. V lost 8 bases, J lost 5 bases, and 25 bases stayed unmatched. CDR1 and CDR2 (germline): LNHDA, SQIVND (reference sequence). CDR3 DNA sequence: TGTGCCAGTTCCACGCCTCTGGGGTTAGCGGGAGCCCCGAGGCACAATGAGCAGTTCTTC. It encodes CASSTPLGLAGAPRHNEQFF.

The chain recombines TRBV19 with TRBJ1-2, with unresolved D. CDR3 length: 13 residues. Germline CDR1 and CDR2: LNHDA and SQIVND (reference sequence). Trimming left V 2 bases short and J 8 bases short, with 12 bases between. The CDR3 reads CASSIWSSIGYTF. DNA of the CDR3: TGTGCCAGTAGTATATGGTCCTCTATAGGCTACACCTTC.

This chain uses TRBV27 with TRBJ2-1; 7 bases align to TRBD2. Losses at the gene ends were 5 bases for V and 4 bases for J; bases not matched to a gene: 20. The CDR3 runs to 19 residues. Germline assignment: CDR1 MNHEY and CDR2 SMNVEV (reference sequence). CDR3 nucleotides: TGTGCCAGCAGTCCGTCCCCACGGGTGGCGGGAGCTTCGTACAATGAGCAGTTCTTC. Its translation is CASSPSPRVAGASYNEQFF.

The chain uses TRBV7-2 and TRBJ1-5, with 7 bases that match TRBD1. V trimming: 2 bases; J trimming: 4 bases; junction bases outside the gene matches: 5. The germline V gene encodes CDR1 SGHTA and CDR2 FQGNSA. CDR3 size: 15 residues. The CDR3 DNA follows: TGTGCCAGCAGCTTAATAGCAGGGGGGAATCAGCCCCAGCATTTT. This codes for CASSLIAGGNQPQHF. The full variable domain, rest sourced from reference TRBV7-2 and TRBJ1-5, is GAGVSQSPSNKVTEKGKDVELRCDPISGHTALYWYRQSLGQGLEFLIYFQGNSAPDKSGLPSDRFSAERTGGSVSTLTIQRTQQEDSAVYLCASSLIAGGNQPQHFGDGTRLSIL.

This clone was seen only once. The V and J genes are TRBV7-6 and TRBJ2-4; D may correspond to TRBD1 or TRBD2 (5 bases each). CDR3 length: 16 amino acids. The V end lost 1 base, the J end lost 7 bases, and 17 bases lay between the germline ends. Germline CDR1 and CDR2: SGHVS and FNYEAQ. DNA for the CDR3: TGTGCCAGCAGCTTAGGATTGAGGGGCATTGGGAACATTCAGTACTTC. Encoded protein: CASSLGLRGIGNIQYF.

V and J are TRBV4-2 and TRBJ2-1, with 10 bases lining up with TRBD2. Per germline, CDR1 LGHNA and CDR2 YNFKEQ. The junction had 8 bases not matched to a gene; V was cut back by 0 bases and J by 9 bases. CDR3 length equals 16 residues. The DNA for the CDR3 is TGTGCCAGCAGCCAAGAAAGCCTAGCGGGAGTTGGTGAGCAGTTCTTC. This sequence encodes CASSQESLAGVGEQFF.

The V call is TRBV19, the J call TRBJ2-1, with 13 bases fitting TRBD2. J gave up 5 bases and V 5 bases, and 3 bases lay outside the gene matches. In germline, CDR1 is LNHDA, CDR2 SQIVND (reference sequence). The CDR3 is 15 residues long. CDR3: CASSLGTSGNNEQFF. DNA for the CDR3: TGTGCCAGTAGTCTCGGGACTAGCGGGAACAATGAGCAGTTCTTC. The entire variable domain, with the rest obtained from reference TRBV19 and TRBJ2-1, is as follows: DGGITQSPKYLFRKEGQNVTLSCEQNLNHDAMYWYRQDPGQGLRLIYYSQIVNDFQKGDIAEGYSVSREKKESFPLTVTSAQKNPTAFYLCASSLGTSGNNEQFFGPGTRLTVL.

This CDR3 reads CASTATGGYNEQFF. Here the CDR3 DNA reads TGTGCCAGCACTGCAACTGGAGGCTACAATGAGCAGTTCTTC. The chain links TRBV6-5 to TRBJ2-1; maybe TRBD2 (5 bases). V was shortened by 7 bases and J by 3 bases, with 13 bases between the two germline ends. The germline V gene has CDR1 MNHEY and CDR2 SVGAGI. The CDR3 length is 14 residues.

This sequence joins TRBV7-2 and TRBJ1-5; D is unclear. The CDR3 sequence is 13 residues long. Germline V lookup: CDR1 SGHTA, CDR2 FQGNSA. V shed 5 bases and J shed 6 bases, with 11 bases lying between them. As DNA, the CDR3 is TGTGCCAGCAGCCCACAGAGTGGTCAGCCCCAGCATTTT. Translating it yields CASSPQSGQPQHF.